This TCR beta chain was obtained from a study of OX40 agonist ivuxolimab in advanced cancers. Patients were ruled out by autoimmune disease history or systemic immunosuppression. Study-level findings and limits: Low normalized T-cell clonal expansion also characterized some of the nonresponders.

Germline assignment: CDR1 SGHAT and CDR2 FQNNGV. J lost 4 bases, V lost 4 bases, and 9 bases had no gene match. CDR3 length: 16 residues. TCRdb's copy holds only in-frame clones and misses some; the assay was immunoSEQ multiplex PCR. The sample includes approximately 65,000 clones, 89% of them seen just once. As for this clone: The antigen is not known.

The rearrangement joins TRBV11-2 to TRBJ2-3, with 9 bases that match TRBD1. The TCR sequence derives from an adult with an advanced solid tumor such as melanoma, head and neck, liver or kidney cancer. Sequenced here: CD4+ or CD8+ T cells sorted from blood, sampled in a trial of the OX40 agonist ivuxolimab. CDR3 coding DNA: TGTGCCAGCAGCTCCGGGACAGGGCGTCGGGCAGATACGCAGTATTTT. It is translated as CASSSGTGRRADTQYF.